This T cell receptor beta chain came from a study of CD8+ T cells in alopecia areata. Study as a whole: Administration of oral tofacitinib to treated patients was at 5 to 10 mg twice daily.

PBMCs yielded sorted CD4+ and CD8+ T cells. cDNA prepared by RNA extraction and subsequent reverse transcription served as the template for sequencing. TCRdb's copy holds only in-frame clones and misses some; the assay was immunoSEQ multiplex PCR. The sample has 130,000 to 150,000 clones; about half are singletons. Worth noting for this clone: Its target is unknown.

General study points: The study found higher clonality in lesional than normal scalp, especially in alopecia totalis/universalis. Patients showed less clear TCR sequence sharing than mice, possibly partly because of HLA diversity.

The clonotype originates from a human donor with alopecia areata. The sample consisted of CD4+ T cells sorted from blood, taken at week 0.

The CDR3 nucleotides read TGCGCCAGCAGCTCTAGCGGGACCGGCGGGGAGCTGTTTTTT. Its protein product is CASSSSGTGGELFF. The rearrangement links TRBV5-1 to TRBJ2-2, with 9 bases matching TRBD2. The CDR3 runs 14 residues. From germline, CDR1 is SGHRS and CDR2 YFSETQ. Unmatched junction bases numbered 4, after V lost 3 bases and J lost 7 bases.